The clone carrying this T cell receptor (beta chain) was observed a handful of times. Its antigen remains unidentified. Molecular barcoding with unique molecular identifiers was used for the TCRbeta library. TCRdb redid the calling of the PCR reads with MiXCR, one entry per CDR3 protein. The sample has roughly 500,000 distinct CDR3 sequences; about 11% are singletons. This sample is drawn from a study of T-cell reconstitution after alpha-beta-depleted transplantation in children. The study's findings and limits: At around two months after transplant, the alpha-beta T cells were reportedly derived from several hundred expanded clones that came from non-depleted graft cells. One year post-transplant, T-cell counts and diversity were largely derived from T cells produced anew. Day-60 TCRbeta diversity that was high in some patients was derived from surviving recipient T cells and thymic progenitors.

The V gene lost 5 bases and the J gene lost 0 bases, with 11 bases spanning the gap. Germline CDR1 reads MGHDK; CDR2 reads SYGVNS. This CDR3 has 14 residues. This chain links TRBV25-1 with TRBJ2-7; D may be TRBD1 (5 bases). The sequencing used PBMCs, collected before TCRalphabeta/CD19-depleted stem cell transplant. The receptor was isolated from a child aged 2 to 10 with inherited bone marrow failure, due to receive a stem cell transplant. The CDR3 is CASSRRQSSYEQYF. The CDR3 DNA sequence: TGTGCCAGCAGTAGGAGACAGAGCTCCTACGAGCAGTACTTC.